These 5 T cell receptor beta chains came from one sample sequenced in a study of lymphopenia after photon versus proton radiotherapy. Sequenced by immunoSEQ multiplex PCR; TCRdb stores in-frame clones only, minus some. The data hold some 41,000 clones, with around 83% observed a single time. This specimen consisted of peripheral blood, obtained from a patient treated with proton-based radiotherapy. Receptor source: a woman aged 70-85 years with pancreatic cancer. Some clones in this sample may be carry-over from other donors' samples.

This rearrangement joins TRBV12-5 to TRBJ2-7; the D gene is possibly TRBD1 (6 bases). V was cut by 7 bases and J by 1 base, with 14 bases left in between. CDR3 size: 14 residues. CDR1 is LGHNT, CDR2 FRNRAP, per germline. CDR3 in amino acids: CASAEDSLSYEQYF. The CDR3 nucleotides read TGTGCTAGTGCCGAGGACAGTCTTTCCTACGAGCAGTACTTC.

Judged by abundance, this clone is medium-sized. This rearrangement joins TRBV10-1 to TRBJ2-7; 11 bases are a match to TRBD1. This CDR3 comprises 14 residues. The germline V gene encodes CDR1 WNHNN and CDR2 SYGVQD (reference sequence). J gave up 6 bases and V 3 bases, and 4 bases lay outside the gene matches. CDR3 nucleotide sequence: TGCGCCAGCAGTGAAGGGGGACAGGGGGGCGAGCAGTACTTC. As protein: CASSEGGQGGEQYF.

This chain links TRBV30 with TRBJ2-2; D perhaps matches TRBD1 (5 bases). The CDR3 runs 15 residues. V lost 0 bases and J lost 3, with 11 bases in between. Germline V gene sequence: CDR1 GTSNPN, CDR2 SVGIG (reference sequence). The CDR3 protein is CAWSVGVGYTGELFF. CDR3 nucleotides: TGTGCCTGGAGTGTAGGGGTAGGATACACCGGGGAGCTGTTTTTT.

The CDR3 spells CASSLAGLYEQYF. The CDR3 nucleotides are TGTGCCAGCAGCTTAGCGGGCCTCTACGAGCAGTACTTC. This chain links TRBV7-8 with TRBJ2-7; unclear D gene. CDR1 is SGHVS and CDR2 is FQNEAQ in the germline V gene. The CDR3 runs 13 residues. V was cut by 0 bases and J by 3 bases, with 6 bases left in between.

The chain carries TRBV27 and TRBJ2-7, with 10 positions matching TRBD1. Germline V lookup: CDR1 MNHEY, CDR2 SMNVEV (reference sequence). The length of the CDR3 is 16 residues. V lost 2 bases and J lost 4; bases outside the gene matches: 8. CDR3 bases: TGTGCCAGCAGTTTAATAGGGACAGGGGCGGTTTACGAGCAGTACTTC. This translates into CASSLIGTGAVYEQYF.